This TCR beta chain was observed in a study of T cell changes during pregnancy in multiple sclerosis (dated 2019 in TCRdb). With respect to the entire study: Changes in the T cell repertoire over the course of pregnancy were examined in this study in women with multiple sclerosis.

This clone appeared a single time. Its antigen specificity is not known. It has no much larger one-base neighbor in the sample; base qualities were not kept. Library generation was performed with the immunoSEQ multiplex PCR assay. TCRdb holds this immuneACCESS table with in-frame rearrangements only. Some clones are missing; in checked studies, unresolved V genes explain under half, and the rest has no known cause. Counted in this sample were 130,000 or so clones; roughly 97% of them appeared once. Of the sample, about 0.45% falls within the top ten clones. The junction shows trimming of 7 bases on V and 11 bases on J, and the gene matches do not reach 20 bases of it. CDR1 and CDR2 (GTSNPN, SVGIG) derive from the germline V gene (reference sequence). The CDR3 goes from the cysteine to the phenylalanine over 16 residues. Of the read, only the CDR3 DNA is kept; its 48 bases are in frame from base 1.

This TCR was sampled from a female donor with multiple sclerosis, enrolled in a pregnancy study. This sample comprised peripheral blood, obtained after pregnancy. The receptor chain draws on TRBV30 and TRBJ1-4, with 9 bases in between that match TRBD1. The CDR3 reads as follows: CAYSTHPGTGIGKLFF. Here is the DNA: TGTGCCTACTCTACCCACCCCGGGACAGGGATAGGTAAACTGTTTTTT.